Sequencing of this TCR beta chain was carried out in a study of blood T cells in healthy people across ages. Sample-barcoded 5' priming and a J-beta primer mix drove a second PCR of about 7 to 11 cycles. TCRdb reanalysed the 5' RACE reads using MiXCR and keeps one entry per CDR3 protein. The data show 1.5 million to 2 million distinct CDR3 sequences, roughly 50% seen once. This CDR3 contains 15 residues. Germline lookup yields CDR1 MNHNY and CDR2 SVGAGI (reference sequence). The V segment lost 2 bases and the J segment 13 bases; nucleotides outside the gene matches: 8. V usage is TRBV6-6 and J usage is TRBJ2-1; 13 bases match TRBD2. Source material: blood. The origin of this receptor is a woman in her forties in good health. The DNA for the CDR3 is TGTGCCAGCAGTTACACTAGCGGGGGGGGAGGGGGACAGTTCTTC. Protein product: CASSYTSGGGGGQFF.